This T cell receptor (beta chain) originates from a study of cytomegalovirus exposure and HLA in healthy donors. Sequencing was performed with immunoSEQ multiplex PCR; in TCRdb, only in-frame clones are kept and a portion is missing. The sample lists 280,000 or so clones, roughly 90% occurring once. This receptor was taken from a woman aged 18-35 years in good health and CMV-seronegative. Sequenced input: PBMCs.

DNA for the CDR3: TGCGCCAGCAGCTTGGATCGGGTGACGTCCTACGAGCAGTACTTC. Its translation is CASSLDRVTSYEQYF. The chain has TRBV5-1 and TRBJ2-7; D uncertain. CDR3 size: 15 residues. Per the germline V gene, CDR1 is SGHRS and CDR2 is YFSETQ. Trimming removed 0 bases at V and 1 base at J, with 11 bases between.